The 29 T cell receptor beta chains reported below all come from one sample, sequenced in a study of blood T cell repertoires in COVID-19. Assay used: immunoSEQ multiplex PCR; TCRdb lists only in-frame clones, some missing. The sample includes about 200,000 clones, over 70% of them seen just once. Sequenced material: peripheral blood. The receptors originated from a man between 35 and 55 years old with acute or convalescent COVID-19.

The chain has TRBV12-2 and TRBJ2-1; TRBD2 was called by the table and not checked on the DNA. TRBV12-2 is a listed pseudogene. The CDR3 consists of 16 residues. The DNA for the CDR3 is TGTGCAAGTCGGCTTACCGGGACTAGCGGGAGGCATGAGCAGTTCTTC. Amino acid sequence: CASRLTGTSGRHEQFF.

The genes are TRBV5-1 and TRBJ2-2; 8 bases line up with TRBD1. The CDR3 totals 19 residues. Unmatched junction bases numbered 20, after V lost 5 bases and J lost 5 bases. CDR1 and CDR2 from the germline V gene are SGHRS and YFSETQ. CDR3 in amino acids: CASSSEGSQTGVRTGELFF. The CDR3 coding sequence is TGCGCCAGCAGTTCTGAAGGCTCCCAGACAGGGGTCCGAACCGGGGAGCTGTTTTTT.

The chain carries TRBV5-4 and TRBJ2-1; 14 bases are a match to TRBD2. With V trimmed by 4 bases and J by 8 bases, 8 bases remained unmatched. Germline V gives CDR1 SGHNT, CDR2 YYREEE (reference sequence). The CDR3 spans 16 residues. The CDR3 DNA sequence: TGTGCCAGCAGCATGACTAGCGGGAGGGCCCTATATGAGCAGTTCTTC. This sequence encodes CASSMTSGRALYEQFF.

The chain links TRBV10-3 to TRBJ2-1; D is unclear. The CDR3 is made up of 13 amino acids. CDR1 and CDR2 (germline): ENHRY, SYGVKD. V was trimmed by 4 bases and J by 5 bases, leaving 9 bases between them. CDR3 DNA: TGTGCCATCAGTGGAGCCCGAGACAATGAGCAGTTCTTC. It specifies CAISGARDNEQFF.

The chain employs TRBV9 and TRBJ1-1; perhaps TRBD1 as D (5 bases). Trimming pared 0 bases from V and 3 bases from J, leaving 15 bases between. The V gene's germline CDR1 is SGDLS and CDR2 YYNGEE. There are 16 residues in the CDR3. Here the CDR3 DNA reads TGTGCCAGCAGCGTAGAAGAGACCGGAGGGGACACTGAAGCTTTCTTT. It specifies CASSVEETGGDTEAFF.

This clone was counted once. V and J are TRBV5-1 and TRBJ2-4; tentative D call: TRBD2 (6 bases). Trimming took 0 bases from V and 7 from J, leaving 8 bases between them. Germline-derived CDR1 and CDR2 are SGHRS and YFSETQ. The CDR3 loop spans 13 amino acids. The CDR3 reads CASSLAGRNIQYF. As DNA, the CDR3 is TGCGCCAGCAGCTTGGCTGGGAGGAACATTCAGTACTTC.

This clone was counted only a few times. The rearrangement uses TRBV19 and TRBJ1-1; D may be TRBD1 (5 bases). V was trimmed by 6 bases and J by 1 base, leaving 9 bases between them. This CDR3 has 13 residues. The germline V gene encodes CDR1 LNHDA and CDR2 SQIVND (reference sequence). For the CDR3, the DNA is TGTGCCAGTAGCGACAGCCAGAACACTGAAGCTTTCTTT. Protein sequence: CASSDSQNTEAFF.

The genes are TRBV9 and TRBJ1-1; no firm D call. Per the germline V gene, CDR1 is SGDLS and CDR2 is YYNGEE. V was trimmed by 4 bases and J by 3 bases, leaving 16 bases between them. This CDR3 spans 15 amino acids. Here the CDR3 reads CASSSRPQADTEAFF. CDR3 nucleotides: TGTGCCAGCAGCTCTCGTCCCCAAGCGGACACTGAAGCTTTCTTT.

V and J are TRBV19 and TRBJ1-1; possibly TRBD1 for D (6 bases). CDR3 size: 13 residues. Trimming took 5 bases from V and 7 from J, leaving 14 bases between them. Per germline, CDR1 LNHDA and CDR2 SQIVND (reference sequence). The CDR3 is CASSVQTGFEAFF. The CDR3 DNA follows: TGTGCCAGTAGTGTACAGACAGGATTTGAAGCTTTCTTT.

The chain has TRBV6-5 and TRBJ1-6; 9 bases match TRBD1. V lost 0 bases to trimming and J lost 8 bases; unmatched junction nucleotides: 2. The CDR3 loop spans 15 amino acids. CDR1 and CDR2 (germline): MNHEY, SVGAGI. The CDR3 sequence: CASSYSRQGDSPLHF. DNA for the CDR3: TGTGCCAGCAGTTACTCGAGACAGGGGGATTCACCCCTCCACTTT.

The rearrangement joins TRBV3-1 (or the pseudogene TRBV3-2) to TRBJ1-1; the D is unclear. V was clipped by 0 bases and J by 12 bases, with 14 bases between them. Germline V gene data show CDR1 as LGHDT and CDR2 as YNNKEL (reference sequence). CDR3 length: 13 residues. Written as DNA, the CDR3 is TGTGCCAGCAGCCAAGATGCGGGGTTTGGGTCTTTCTTT. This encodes CASSQDAGFGSFF.

This CDR3 reads CSAWTSGAWAQYF. CDR3 bases: TGCAGCGCCTGGACTAGCGGAGCTTGGGCCCAGTACTTC. The chain has TRBV29-1 and TRBJ2-5; 10 nucleotides match TRBD2. From germline, CDR1 is SQVTM and CDR2 ANQGSEA. Germline trimming cut 7 bases from V and 9 bases from J; bases unmatched to any gene: 11. The CDR3 has 13 residues.

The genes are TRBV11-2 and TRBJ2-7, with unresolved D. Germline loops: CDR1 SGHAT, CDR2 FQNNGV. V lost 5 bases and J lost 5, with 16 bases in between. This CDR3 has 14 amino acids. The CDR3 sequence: CASSPLRRGHEQYF. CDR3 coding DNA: TGTGCCAGCAGCCCACTCCGGAGAGGCCACGAGCAGTACTTC.

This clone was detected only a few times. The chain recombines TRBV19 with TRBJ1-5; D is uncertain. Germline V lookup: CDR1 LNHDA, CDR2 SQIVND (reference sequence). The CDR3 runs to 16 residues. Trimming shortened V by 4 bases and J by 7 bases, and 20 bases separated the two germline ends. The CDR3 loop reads CASSKSELSVMQPQHF. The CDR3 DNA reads TGTGCCAGTAGTAAGTCTGAGTTAAGCGTAATGCAGCCCCAGCATTTT. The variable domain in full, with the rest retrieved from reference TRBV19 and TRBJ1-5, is DGGITQSPKYLFRKEGQNVTLSCEQNLNHDAMYWYRQDPGQGLRLIYYSQIVNDFQKGDIAEGYSVSREKKESFPLTVTSAQKNPTAFYLCASSKSELSVMQPQHFGDGTRLSIL.

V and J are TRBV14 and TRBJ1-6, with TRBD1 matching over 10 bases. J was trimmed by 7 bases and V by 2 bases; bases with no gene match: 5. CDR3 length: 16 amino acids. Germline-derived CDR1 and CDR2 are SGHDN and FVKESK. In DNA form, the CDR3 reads TGTGCCAGCAGCCAACACGGGACAGGGGTAAATTCACCCCTCCACTTT. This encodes CASSQHGTGVNSPLHF.

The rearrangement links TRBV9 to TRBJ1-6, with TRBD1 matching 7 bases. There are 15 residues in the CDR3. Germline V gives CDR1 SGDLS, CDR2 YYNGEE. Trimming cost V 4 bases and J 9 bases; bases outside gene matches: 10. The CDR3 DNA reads TGTGCCAGCAGCCCCCGACAGGGTATGAGTTCACCCCTCCACTTT. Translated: CASSPRQGMSSPLHF.

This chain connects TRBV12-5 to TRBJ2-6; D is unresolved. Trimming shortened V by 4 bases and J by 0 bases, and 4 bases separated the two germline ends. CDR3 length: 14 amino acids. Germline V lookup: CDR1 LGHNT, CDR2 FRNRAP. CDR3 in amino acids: CASGSGSGANVLTF. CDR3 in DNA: TGTGCTAGTGGTTCAGGCTCTGGGGCCAACGTCCTGACTTTC.

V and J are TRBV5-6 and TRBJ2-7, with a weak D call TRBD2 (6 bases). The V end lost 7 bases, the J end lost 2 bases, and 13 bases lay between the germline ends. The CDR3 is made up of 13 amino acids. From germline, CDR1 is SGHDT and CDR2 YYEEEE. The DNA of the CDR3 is TGTGCCAGCTCACGGGAGAGAACCTACGAGCAGTACTTC. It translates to CASSRERTYEQYF.

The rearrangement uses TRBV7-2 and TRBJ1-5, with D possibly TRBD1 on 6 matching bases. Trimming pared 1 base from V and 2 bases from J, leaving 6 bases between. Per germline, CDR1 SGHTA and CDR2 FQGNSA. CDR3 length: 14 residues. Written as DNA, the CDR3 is TGTGCCAGCAGCTTAGGGGGGCGCAATCAGCCCCAGCATTTT. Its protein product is CASSLGGRNQPQHF.

CDR3 in amino acids: CASSRDRAYNEQFF. CDR3 in DNA: TGCGCCAGCAGCAGAGACAGGGCCTACAATGAGCAGTTCTTC. The V gene is TRBV5-1, the J gene TRBJ2-1, with TRBD1 identical over 7 bases. V gave up 4 bases and J gave up 2 bases; unmatched junction bases: 3. There are 14 residues in the CDR3. Germline V gene sequence: CDR1 SGHRS, CDR2 YFSETQ.

The CDR3 here is CASSQIVTRADTQYF. The CDR3, as DNA: TGTGCCAGCAGCCAAATCGTTACTAGAGCAGATACGCAGTATTTT. This rearrangement joins TRBV3-1 (or the pseudogene TRBV3-2) to TRBJ2-3; D is possibly TRBD2 (5 bases). The V and J ends lost 2 bases and 4 bases respectively, with 13 bases between them. CDR3 length: 15 amino acids. The germline V gene encodes CDR1 LGHDT and CDR2 YNNKEL (reference sequence).

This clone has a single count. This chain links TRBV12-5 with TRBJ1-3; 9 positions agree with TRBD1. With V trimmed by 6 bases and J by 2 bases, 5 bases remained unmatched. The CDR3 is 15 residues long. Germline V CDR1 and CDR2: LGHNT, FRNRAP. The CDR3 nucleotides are TGTGCTAGTGGCCCACAGGGGGCGGCTGGAAACACCATATATTTT. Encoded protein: CASGPQGAAGNTIYF.

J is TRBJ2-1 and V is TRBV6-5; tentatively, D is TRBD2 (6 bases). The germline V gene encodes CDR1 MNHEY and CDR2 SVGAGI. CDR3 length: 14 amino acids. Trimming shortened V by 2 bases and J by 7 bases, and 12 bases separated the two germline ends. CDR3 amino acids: CASSYGLGGNEQFF. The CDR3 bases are TGTGCCAGCAGTTACGGTCTAGGAGGGAATGAGCAGTTCTTC.

This CDR3 is CASSQDYGTALYEQYF. Here the CDR3 DNA reads TGTGCCAGCAGCCAAGATTACGGGACAGCGCTCTACGAGCAGTACTTC. The chain recombines TRBV14 with TRBJ2-7; 7 bases fit TRBD1. With 0 bases clipped from V and 3 bases from J, the junction kept 8 bases outside the gene matches. Germline CDR1 and CDR2: SGHDN and FVKESK. CDR3 length: 16 residues.

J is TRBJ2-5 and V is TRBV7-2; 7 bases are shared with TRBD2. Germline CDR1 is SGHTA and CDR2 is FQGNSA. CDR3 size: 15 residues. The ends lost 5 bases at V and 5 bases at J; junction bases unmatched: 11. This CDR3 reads CASSAAGTTEETQYF. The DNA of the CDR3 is TGTGCCAGCAGCGCGGCCGGGACTACAGAGGAGACCCAGTACTTC.

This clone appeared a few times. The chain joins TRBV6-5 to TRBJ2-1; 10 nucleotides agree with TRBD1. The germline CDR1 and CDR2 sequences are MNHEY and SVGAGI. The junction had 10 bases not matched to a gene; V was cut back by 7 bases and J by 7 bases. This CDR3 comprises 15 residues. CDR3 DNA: TGTGCCAGCACCCCACGACAGGGGGCTCAAAATGAGCAGTTCTTC. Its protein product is CASTPRQGAQNEQFF.

CDR3 residues: CASIGGLNTEAFF. The CDR3 DNA is TGTGCCAGTATAGGGGGACTGAACACTGAAGCTTTCTTT. The chain carries TRBV19 and TRBJ1-1, with a possible D match to TRBD1 (6 bases). The ends were cut back, 7 bases at V and 0 bases at J, with 9 bases in the middle. The germline gives CDR1 LNHDA, CDR2 SQIVND (reference sequence). The CDR3 extends over 13 amino acids.

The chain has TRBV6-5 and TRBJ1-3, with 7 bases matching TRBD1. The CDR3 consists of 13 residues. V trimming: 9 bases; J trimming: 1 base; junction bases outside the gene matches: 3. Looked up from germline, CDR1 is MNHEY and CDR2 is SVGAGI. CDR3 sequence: CASHRGSGNTIYF. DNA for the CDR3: TGTGCCAGTCACAGGGGTTCTGGAAACACCATATATTTT.

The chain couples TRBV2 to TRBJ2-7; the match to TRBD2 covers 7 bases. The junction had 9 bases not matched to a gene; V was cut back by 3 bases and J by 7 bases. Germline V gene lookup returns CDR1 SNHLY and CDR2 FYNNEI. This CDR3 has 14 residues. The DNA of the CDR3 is TGTGCCAGCAGTGATAGTTGGTCCGGGGGGGAGCAGTACTTC. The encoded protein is CASSDSWSGGEQYF.